This TCR beta chain was observed in a study of blood T cell repertoires in COVID-19. Study at large: Samples of COVID-19 (acute and convalescent) were obtained from the United States, Italy and Spain. T cells, B-cell-depleted T cells, or PBMCs provided the cDNA or gDNA that served as material.

Authors' data handling: Reference gene primers were amplified, and this amplification served to estimate nucleated cell counts. Assay used: immunoSEQ multiplex PCR; TCRdb lists only in-frame clones, some missing. V, J and clone size derive from that table, while D and trimming were established from the DNA sequence. The table shows some 130,000 clones, with 79% occurring only once. With 5 bases clipped from V and 2 bases from J, the junction kept 4 bases outside the gene matches. The CDR3 loop spans 14 amino acids. Germline V gene data show CDR1 as SGHKS and CDR2 as YYEKEE (reference sequence). The chain employs TRBV5-5 and TRBJ1-3; 7 bases map to TRBD1. The receptor was isolated from a woman older than 75 with acute or convalescent COVID-19. Sequenced input: peripheral blood. The CDR3 DNA sequence: TGTGCCAGCAGATCGGGACAGCCTGGAAACACCATATATTTT. As protein: CASRSGQPGNTIYF.